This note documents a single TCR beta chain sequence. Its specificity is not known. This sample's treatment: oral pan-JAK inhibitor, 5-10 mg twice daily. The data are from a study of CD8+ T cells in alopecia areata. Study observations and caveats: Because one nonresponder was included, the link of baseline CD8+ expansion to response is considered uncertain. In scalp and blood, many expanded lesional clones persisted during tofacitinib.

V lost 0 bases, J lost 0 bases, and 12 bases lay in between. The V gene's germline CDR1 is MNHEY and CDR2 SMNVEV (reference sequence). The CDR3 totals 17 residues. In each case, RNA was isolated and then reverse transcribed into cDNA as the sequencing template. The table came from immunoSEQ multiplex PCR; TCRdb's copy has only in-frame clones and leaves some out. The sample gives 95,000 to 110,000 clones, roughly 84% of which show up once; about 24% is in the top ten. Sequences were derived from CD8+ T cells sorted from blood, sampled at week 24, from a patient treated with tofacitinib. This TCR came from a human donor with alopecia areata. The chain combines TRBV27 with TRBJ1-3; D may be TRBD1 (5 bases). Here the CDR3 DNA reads TGTGCCAGCAGTTTATCGGCCGGGACGGTCTCTGGAAACACCATATATTTT. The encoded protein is CASSLSAGTVSGNTIYF.